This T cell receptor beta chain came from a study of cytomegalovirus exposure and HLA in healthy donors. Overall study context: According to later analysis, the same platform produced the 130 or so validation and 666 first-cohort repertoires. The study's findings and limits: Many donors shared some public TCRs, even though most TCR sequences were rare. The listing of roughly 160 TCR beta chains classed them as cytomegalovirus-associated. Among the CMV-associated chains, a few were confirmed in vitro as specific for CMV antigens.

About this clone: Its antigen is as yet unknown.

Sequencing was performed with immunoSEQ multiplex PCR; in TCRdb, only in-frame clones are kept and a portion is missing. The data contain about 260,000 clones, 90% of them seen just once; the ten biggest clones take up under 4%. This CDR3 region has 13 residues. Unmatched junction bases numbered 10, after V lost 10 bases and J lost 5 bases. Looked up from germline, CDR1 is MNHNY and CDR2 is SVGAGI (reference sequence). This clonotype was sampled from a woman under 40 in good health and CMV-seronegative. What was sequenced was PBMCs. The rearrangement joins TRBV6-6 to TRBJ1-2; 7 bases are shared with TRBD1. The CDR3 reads CATYGTVGYGYTF. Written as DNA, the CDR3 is TGTGCCACTTACGGGACAGTGGGATATGGCTACACCTTC.